What follows are 30 T cell receptor beta chains derived from one specimen sequenced in a study of T cell changes during pregnancy in multiple sclerosis. Produced via immunoSEQ multiplex PCR; TCRdb's table is partial and in-frame only. The table records approximately 100,000 clones, approximately 89% of them present only once. Source: peripheral blood, taken after pregnancy. The receptor set was obtained from a female donor with multiple sclerosis, enrolled in a pregnancy study.

The chain combines TRBV7-9 with TRBJ1-1; 7 bases are shared with TRBD1. The CDR3 has 15 amino acids. Germline CDR1 reads SEHNR; CDR2 reads FQNEAQ (reference sequence). V trimming: 5 bases; J trimming: 2 bases; junction bases outside the gene matches: 8. CDR3 sequence: CASSPNRDSNTEAFF. CDR3 DNA sequence: TGTGCCAGCAGCCCTAATCGGGACAGCAACACTGAAGCTTTCTTT.

The chain employs TRBV15 and TRBJ2-7; 8 nucleotides align to TRBD2. Germline values: CDR1 LNHNV, CDR2 YYDKDF (reference sequence). This CDR3 spans 13 amino acids. The ends lost 5 bases at V and 4 bases at J; junction bases unmatched: 4. In nucleotides, the CDR3 is TGTGCCACCAGCGAAGCGGGGGTATACGAGCAGTACTTC. It yields the protein CATSEAGVYEQYF.

CDR3 amino acids: CASSMWDRSPSGNTIYF. CDR3 DNA sequence: TGTGCCAGTAGTATGTGGGACAGGTCCCCTTCTGGAAACACCATATATTTT. The V call is TRBV19, the J call TRBJ1-3, with 8 bases fitting TRBD1. The germline CDR1 and CDR2 sequences are LNHDA and SQIVND (reference sequence). V lost 3 bases, J lost 1 base, and 8 bases stayed unmatched. The CDR3 totals 17 residues.

The J gene is TRBJ2-2, the V gene TRBV19, with a possible D match to TRBD1 (5 bases). Germline V gene data show CDR1 as LNHDA and CDR2 as SQIVND (reference sequence). The V end was cut by 3 bases, the J end by 1 base, with 12 bases between. The CDR3 is made up of 16 amino acids. The CDR3 DNA sequence: TGTGCCAGTAGTATTGGGGTGGGGCTGAACACCGGGGAGCTGTTTTTT. It is translated as CASSIGVGLNTGELFF.

CDR3 coding DNA: TGTGCCAGCAGCCGACAGGGCGAAGCTTTCTTT. Translated: CASSRQGEAFF. The J gene is TRBJ1-1, the V gene TRBV7-9, with TRBD1 identical over 7 bases. Germline lookup yields CDR1 SEHNR and CDR2 FQNEAQ (reference sequence). V lost 5 bases and J lost 8; bases outside the gene matches: 2. The CDR3 is 11 amino acids.

A few counts support this clone. The chain couples TRBV19 to TRBJ1-6; D is perhaps TRBD1 (6 bases). The ends were cut back, 1 base at V and 7 bases at J, with 8 bases in the middle. The CDR3 has 14 amino acids. Germline-derived CDR1 and CDR2 are LNHDA and SQIVND (reference sequence). This CDR3 is CASSIGQGNSPLHF. In nucleotides, the CDR3 is TGTGCCAGTAGTATAGGGCAGGGGAATTCACCCCTCCACTTT.

This rearrangement joins TRBV27 to TRBJ2-7; D may be TRBD1 (6 bases). This CDR3 is built from 14 residues. The V end was cut by 3 bases, the J end by 7 bases, with 16 bases between. Looked up from germline, CDR1 is MNHEY and CDR2 is SMNVEV (reference sequence). CDR3 coding DNA: TGTGCCAGCAGTTTCCAGGGGACCTCGAGGGAGCAGTACTTC. The encoded protein is CASSFQGTSREQYF.

This clone was found once. The rearrangement uses TRBV6-5 and TRBJ2-1; 7 bases are a match to TRBD2. V trimming: 3 bases; J trimming: 6 bases; junction bases outside the gene matches: 8. This CDR3 has 15 residues. Germline values: CDR1 MNHEY, CDR2 SVGAGI. As DNA, the CDR3 is TGTGCCAGCAGTTATGCCGGGGGGATCGGCAATGAGCAGTTCTTC. This codes for CASSYAGGIGNEQFF.

The chain employs TRBV10-3 and TRBJ2-1, with 8 bases matching TRBD1. The CDR3 has 13 residues. V dropped 6 bases and J dropped 12; count of bases not matched to a gene: 10. Germline V gene sequence: CDR1 ENHRY, CDR2 SYGVKD. As DNA, the CDR3 is TGTGCCATCAGCGCCGGACAGGGACGGGGGCAGTTCTTC. Translation gives CAISAGQGRGQFF.

This rearrangement joins TRBV5-1 to TRBJ2-1; 9 nucleotides line up with TRBD2. The V gene's germline CDR1 is SGHRS and CDR2 YFSETQ. Trimming took 2 bases from V and 9 from J; bases not matched to a gene: 18. This CDR3 comprises 18 residues. Here the CDR3 DNA reads TGCGCCAGCAGCTTCGGGGCGGGGGGGAGTTGGGCCCTCGGTGAGCAGTTCTTC. The encoded protein is CASSFGAGGSWALGEQFF.

The chain links TRBV9 to TRBJ2-1; perhaps TRBD1 as D (6 bases). The CDR3 is 17 residues long. The germline V and J ends were trimmed by 3 bases and 0 bases, with 16 bases remaining between them. The germline gives CDR1 SGDLS, CDR2 YYNGEE. CDR3 loop: CASSAILTGSSYNEQFF. CDR3 bases: TGTGCCAGCAGCGCCATTTTGACAGGCAGCTCCTACAATGAGCAGTTCTTC.

CDR3 in amino acids: CASSLAGQTVGELFF. In nucleotides, the CDR3 is TGCGCCAGCAGCTTGGCGGGACAAACGGTCGGGGAGCTGTTTTTT. The chain employs TRBV5-1 and TRBJ2-2; D may be TRBD1 (6 bases). This CDR3 region has 15 residues. The V end was cut by 0 bases, the J end by 7 bases, with 13 bases between. Germline V gene lookup returns CDR1 SGHRS and CDR2 YFSETQ.

This clone was observed a handful of times. The chain employs TRBV12-5 and TRBJ1-2; possible D gene TRBD1, 5 bases. Germline V gene sequence: CDR1 LGHNT, CDR2 FRNRAP. The CDR3 spans 16 residues. V was cut by 1 base and J by 8 bases, with 20 bases left in between. CDR3 residues: CASGLAGRGLPVGYTF. CDR3 DNA sequence: TGTGCTAGTGGTTTGGCAGGGCGGGGCCTACCGGTCGGCTACACCTTC. Full variable domain (missing parts from reference TRBV12-5 and TRBJ1-2): DARVTQTPRHKVTEMGQEVTMRCQPILGHNTVFWYRQTMMQGLELLAYFRNRAPLDDSGMPKDRFSAEMPDATLATLKIQPSEPRDSAVYFCASGLAGRGLPVGYTFGSGTRLTVV.

The chain combines TRBV7-9 with TRBJ2-1; no reliable D call. The germline CDR1 and CDR2 sequences are SEHNR and FQNEAQ (reference sequence). V was pared by 4 bases and J by 4 bases, with 5 bases between. The CDR3 is 12 residues long. CDR3 DNA sequence: TGTGCCAGCAGCTCCCTTTACAATGAGCAGTTCTTC. Translating gives CASSSLYNEQFF.

CDR3 amino acids: CASSSTVRSSYNSPLHF. Here the CDR3 DNA reads TGTGCCAGCAGCTCGACGGTCCGGAGCTCCTATAATTCACCCCTCCACTTT. The chain couples TRBV11-2 to TRBJ1-6; no clear D gene. V dropped 4 bases and J dropped 0 bases, with 13 bases sitting between them. The CDR3 contains 17 residues. CDR1 is SGHAT and CDR2 is FQNNGV in the germline V gene.

The chain recombines TRBV27 with TRBJ2-1; 8 bases line up with TRBD1. The CDR3 loop spans 13 amino acids. Germline V gene lookup returns CDR1 MNHEY and CDR2 SMNVEV (reference sequence). After removal of 1 base from V and 14 bases from J, the junction contained 7 bases not matched to a gene. The CDR3 is CASSLFPPQGEFF. The CDR3 nucleotides read TGTGCCAGCAGTTTATTCCCGCCACAGGGGGAGTTCTTC.

V is TRBV5-4 and J is TRBJ2-7; possibly TRBD1 for D (6 bases). The CDR3 has 14 residues. V lost 0 bases, J lost 6 bases, and 13 bases lay in between. CDR1 and CDR2 from the germline V gene are SGHNT and YYREEE (reference sequence). This chain's CDR3 is CASSLASGVGEQYF. In DNA, the CDR3 is TGTGCCAGCAGCTTGGCGTCAGGGGTAGGCGAGCAGTACTTC.

The gene calls are TRBV6-5 and TRBJ2-1, with 11 positions matching TRBD2. This CDR3 is built from 15 residues. Germline V gene lookup returns CDR1 MNHEY and CDR2 SVGAGI. V gave up 4 bases and J gave up 9 bases; unmatched junction bases: 8. The CDR3 protein is CASSLAGGLSSEQFF. In DNA form, the CDR3 reads TGTGCCAGCAGTTTAGCGGGGGGGCTTTCTAGTGAGCAGTTCTTC.

The CDR3 loop is CASSSQGGFNEQFF. The CDR3 nucleotides are TGTGCCAGCAGCTCTCAGGGAGGATTCAATGAGCAGTTCTTC. The V call is TRBV7-8, the J call TRBJ2-1; weak D call: TRBD2 (6 bases). The CDR3 length is 14 residues. Between the trimmed V and J ends, which lost 4 bases and 6 bases, there was a span of 13 bases. In germline, CDR1 is SGHVS, CDR2 FQNEAQ. Full variable domain (remainder filled in from reference TRBV7-8 and TRBJ2-1): GAGVSQSPRYKVAKRGQDVALRCDPISGHVSLFWYQQALGQGPEFLTYFQNEAQLDKSGLPSDRFFAERPEGSVSTLKIQRTQQEDSAVYLCASSSQGGFNEQFFGPGTRLTVL.

The chain is built from TRBV7-9 and TRBJ2-7, with TRBD2 identical over 11 bases. CDR3 size: 19 residues. Germline values: CDR1 SEHNR, CDR2 FQNEAQ (reference sequence). The V gene end was trimmed by 3 bases and the J gene end by 3 bases; junction bases not matched to a gene: 16. The CDR3 protein is CASSFSVLAGEHEDYEQYF. In DNA form, the CDR3 reads TGTGCCAGCAGCTTTAGCGTACTAGCGGGGGAACATGAGGACTACGAGCAGTACTTC.

V and J are TRBV5-8 and TRBJ1-5; D remains unclear. Germline CDR1 and CDR2: SGHTS and YDEGEE. The CDR3 extends over 12 amino acids. V was shortened by 4 bases and J by 7 bases, with 9 bases between the two germline ends. The CDR3 loop reads CASSLTAQPQHF. The CDR3, as DNA: TGTGCCAGCAGCCTAACTGCCCAGCCCCAGCATTTT.

The chain carries TRBV5-4 and TRBJ2-1; perhaps TRBD2 as D (7 bases). Germline lookup yields CDR1 SGHNT and CDR2 YYREEE (reference sequence). Deletions cut 0 bases from V and 6 bases from J, with 16 bases between. CDR3 size: 16 residues. The CDR3 sequence is CASSLERGAVSNEQFF. The DNA for the CDR3 is TGTGCCAGCAGCTTGGAACGGGGGGCAGTAAGCAATGAGCAGTTCTTC.

The V gene is TRBV11-2, the J gene TRBJ1-2, with TRBD1 as a possible D gene (6 bases). CDR1 and CDR2 from the germline V gene are SGHAT and FQNNGV. The length of the CDR3 is 14 residues. Deletions cut 1 base from V and 1 base from J, with 7 bases between. CDR3 coding DNA: TGTGCCAGCAGCTTAGGGGACAATAACTATGGCTACACCTTC. This encodes CASSLGDNNYGYTF.

The chain carries TRBV4-1 and TRBJ2-7; D gene ambiguous. The CDR3 has 13 amino acids. V lost 0 bases to trimming and J lost 3 bases, with 6 bases between them. CDR1 and CDR2 (germline): MGHRA, YSYEKL. The CDR3 loop reads CASSQESLYEQYF. CDR3 nucleotides: TGCGCCAGCAGCCAAGAAAGCCTCTACGAGCAGTACTTC.

The chain couples TRBV5-1 to TRBJ1-1; D not certain. The CDR3 loop spans 18 amino acids. Germline loops: CDR1 SGHRS, CDR2 YFSETQ. V lost 0 bases and J 8 bases, leaving 26 bases between the germline ends. The CDR3 loop is CASSLGLRGTLHYLEAFF. The CDR3 bases are TGCGCCAGCAGCTTGGGACTTCGGGGAACTCTTCACTACCTCGAAGCTTTCTTT.

This rearrangement joins TRBV14 to TRBJ1-2, with 7 bases matching TRBD1. Germline V gene sequence: CDR1 SGHDN, CDR2 FVKESK. V dropped 6 bases and J dropped 8; count of bases not matched to a gene: 9. This CDR3 contains 13 residues. CDR3 loop: CASSFRDSRGYTF. The CDR3 coding sequence is TGTGCCAGCAGTTTCCGGGACAGTAGGGGCTACACCTTC. Full variable domain (outside the CDR3, taken from reference TRBV14 and TRBJ1-2): EAGVTQFPSHSVIEKGQTVTLRCDPISGHDNLYWYRRVMGKEIKFLLHFVKESKQDESGMPNNRFLAERTGGTYSTLKVQPAELEDSGVYFCASSFRDSRGYTFGSGTRLTVV.

This chain joins TRBV7-9 and TRBJ1-2; no clear D. Germline values: CDR1 SEHNR, CDR2 FQNEAQ (reference sequence). V lost 3 bases and J lost 1, with 9 bases in between. This CDR3 contains 14 residues. The CDR3 region is CASSLTQVNYGYTF. The CDR3 region has the DNA TGTGCCAGCAGCTTGACACAAGTTAACTATGGCTACACCTTC. Based on the CDR3 plus reference TRBV7-9 and TRBJ1-2, the full variable domain is DTGVSQNPRHKITKRGQNVTFRCDPISEHNRLYWYRQTLGQGPEFLTYFQNEAQLEKSRLLSDRFSAERPKGSFSTLEIQRTEQGDSAMYLCASSLTQVNYGYTFGSGTRLTVV.

The chain couples TRBV11-2 to TRBJ2-7, with 11 nucleotides matching TRBD1. The CDR3 length is 13 residues. Germline V gene lookup returns CDR1 SGHAT and CDR2 FQNNGV. After removal of 6 bases from V and 6 bases from J, the junction contained 4 bases not matched to a gene. In nucleotides, the CDR3 is TGTGCCAGCAGTTCGGACAGGGGGCGCGAGCAGTACTTC. This translates into CASSSDRGREQYF. Combining the CDR3 with reference TRBV11-2 and TRBJ2-7 gives the whole variable domain EAGVAQSPRYKIIEKRQSVAFWCNPISGHATLYWYQQILGQGPKLLIQFQNNGVVDDSQLPKDRFSAERLKGVDSTLKIQPAKLEDSAVYLCASSSDRGREQYFGPGTRLTVT.

This clone appeared once. This sequence joins TRBV6-4 and TRBJ2-7, with D tentatively TRBD2 (6 bases). Per the germline V gene, CDR1 is MRHNA and CDR2 is SNTAGT. Trimming took off 0 bases at V and 4 bases at J, with 19 bases between the two ends. The CDR3 is 17 residues long. This CDR3 reads CASSDSYPHRGSYEQYF. CDR3 nucleotides: TGTGCCAGCAGTGACTCGTACCCCCACCGGGGGAGTTACGAGCAGTACTTC.

The chain couples TRBV6-6 to TRBJ1-2; D unresolved. The CDR3 is made up of 15 amino acids. V was clipped by 2 bases and J by 4 bases, with 14 bases between them. From germline, CDR1 is MNHNY and CDR2 SVGAGI (reference sequence). CDR3 loop: CASSYPSTGVYGYTF. CDR3 bases: TGTGCCAGCAGTTACCCGAGCACCGGAGTCTATGGCTACACCTTC.